This TCR beta chain is drawn from a study of blood T cell repertoires in COVID-19. About the study: The United States, Italy and Spain provided the acute and convalescent COVID-19 samples. T cells, B-cell-depleted T cells, or PBMCs supplied cDNA or gDNA.

The Seattle patients joined while their infection was active and were tracked longitudinally afterward. In the study's own analysis: Amplifying reference gene primers gave estimates of nucleated cell counts. TCRdb's table, derived via immunoSEQ multiplex PCR, lists solely in-frame clones and lacks some. D and trimming come from the DNA, and the V and J calls and clone size come from that table. This sample carries 55,000 to 65,000 clones, 89% of them seen once, and the ten largest clones take around 40%. The source is a woman aged 55-69 years with COVID-19, enrolled during active disease. What was sequenced was peripheral blood.

The DNA of the CDR3 is TGTGCCAGCAGTAAGGGGGGGAGCAATCAGCCCCAGCATTTT. Its translation: CASSKGGSNQPQHF. The V and J genes are TRBV28 and TRBJ1-5; TRBD1 is a possible D gene (6 bases). The CDR3 totals 14 residues. Germline lookup yields CDR1 MDHEN and CDR2 SYDVKM. Deletions cut 5 bases from V and 1 base from J, with 9 bases between.